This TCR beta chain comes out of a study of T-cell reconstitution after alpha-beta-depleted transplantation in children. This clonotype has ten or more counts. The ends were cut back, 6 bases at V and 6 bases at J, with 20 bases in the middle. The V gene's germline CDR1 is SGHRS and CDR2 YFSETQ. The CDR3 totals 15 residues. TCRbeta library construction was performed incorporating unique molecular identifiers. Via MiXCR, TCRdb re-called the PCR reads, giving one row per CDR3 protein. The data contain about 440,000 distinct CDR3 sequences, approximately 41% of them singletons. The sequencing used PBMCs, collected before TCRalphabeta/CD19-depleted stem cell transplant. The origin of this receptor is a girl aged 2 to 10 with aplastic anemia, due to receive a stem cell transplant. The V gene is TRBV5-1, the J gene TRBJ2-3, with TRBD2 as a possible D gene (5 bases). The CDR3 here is CASKLGGRAGDTQYF. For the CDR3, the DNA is TGCGCCAGCAAGCTTGGAGGAAGGGCTGGGGATACGCAGTATTTT.